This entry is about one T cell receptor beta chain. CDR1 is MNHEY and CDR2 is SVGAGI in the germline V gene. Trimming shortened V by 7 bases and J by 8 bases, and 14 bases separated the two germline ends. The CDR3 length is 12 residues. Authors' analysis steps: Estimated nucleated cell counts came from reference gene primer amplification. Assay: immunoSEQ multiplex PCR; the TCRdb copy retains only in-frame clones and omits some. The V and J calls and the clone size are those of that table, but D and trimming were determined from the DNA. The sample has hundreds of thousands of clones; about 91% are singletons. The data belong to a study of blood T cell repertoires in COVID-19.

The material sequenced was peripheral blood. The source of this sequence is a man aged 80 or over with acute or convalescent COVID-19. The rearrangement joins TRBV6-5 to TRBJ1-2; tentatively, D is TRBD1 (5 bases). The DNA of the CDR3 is TGTGCCAGCACCCTAGGGCAGGGAGGCTACACCTTC. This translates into CASTLGQGGYTF.